The next 2 T cell receptor beta chains were all read from a single sample in a study of OX40 agonist ivuxolimab in advanced cancers. Repertoires were generated with immunoSEQ multiplex PCR, while TCRdb's copy carries only in-frame clones and drops some. The table has roughly 62,000 clones, roughly 85% seen once. This material consisted of CD4+ or CD8+ T cells sorted from blood, taken in a trial of the OX40 agonist ivuxolimab. The receptors shown here come from an adult with an advanced solid tumor such as melanoma, head and neck, liver or kidney cancer.

The rearrangement uses TRBV15 and TRBJ1-4; TRBD1 is a possible D gene (6 bases). Germline loops: CDR1 LNHNV, CDR2 YYDKDF (reference sequence). This CDR3 is 14 amino acids long. The V end lost 0 bases, the J end lost 8 bases, and 10 bases lay between the germline ends. The CDR3 region is CATSREQGGEKLFF. The DNA of the CDR3 is TGTGCCACCAGCAGAGAACAGGGCGGGGAAAAACTGTTTTTT.

The chain couples TRBV18 to TRBJ1-4, with D unclear. Germline loops: CDR1 KGHSH, CDR2 LQKENI. There are 15 residues in the CDR3. Trimming pared 2 bases from V and 8 bases from J, leaving 15 bases between. In nucleotides, the CDR3 is TGTGCCAGCTCACCAGAGTCCTTATCGGGGGAAAAACTGTTTTTT. The encoded protein is CASSPESLSGEKLFF.